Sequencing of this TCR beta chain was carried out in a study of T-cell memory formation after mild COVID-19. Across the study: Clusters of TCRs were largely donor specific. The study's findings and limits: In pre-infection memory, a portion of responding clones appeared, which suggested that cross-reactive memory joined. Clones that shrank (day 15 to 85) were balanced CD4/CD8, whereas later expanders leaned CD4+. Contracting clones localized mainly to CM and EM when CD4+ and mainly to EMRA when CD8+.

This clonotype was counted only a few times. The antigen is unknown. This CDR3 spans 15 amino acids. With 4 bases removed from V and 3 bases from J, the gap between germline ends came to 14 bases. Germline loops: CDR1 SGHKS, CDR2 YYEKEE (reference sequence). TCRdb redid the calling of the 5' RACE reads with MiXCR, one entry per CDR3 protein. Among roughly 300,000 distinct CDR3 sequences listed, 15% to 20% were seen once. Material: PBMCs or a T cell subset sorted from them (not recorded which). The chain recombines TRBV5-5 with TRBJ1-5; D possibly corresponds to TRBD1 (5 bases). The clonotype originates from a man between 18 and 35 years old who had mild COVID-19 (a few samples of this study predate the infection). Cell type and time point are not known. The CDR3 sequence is CASSHRDADNQPQHF. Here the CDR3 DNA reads TGTGCCAGCAGCCACCGGGACGCAGACAATCAGCCCCAGCATTTT. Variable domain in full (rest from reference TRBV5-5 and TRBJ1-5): DAGVTQSPTHLIKTRGQQVTLRCSPISGHKSVSWYQQVLGQGPQFIFQYYEKEERGRGNFPDRFSARQFPNYSSELNVNALLLGDSALYLCASSHRDADNQPQHFGDGTRLSIL.